Described below is a single T cell receptor (beta chain) sequence and its context. What it recognizes is unknown. This CDR3 has 14 amino acids. Per germline, CDR1 MNHNY and CDR2 SVGAGI (reference sequence). The V and J ends lost 7 bases and 0 bases, in that order; junction bases with no gene match: 5. This table comes from immunoSEQ multiplex PCR, and its TCRdb copy is limited to in-frame clones, with some not included. The sample lists approximately 58,000 clones, 70% to 85% seen once, with roughly 1.6% in the top ten. Enrollment shut out patients with autoimmune disease history or systemic immunosuppression. The data stem from a study of OX40 agonist ivuxolimab in advanced cancers. On the study more broadly: Patients in the trial were receiving intravenous ivuxolimab every 2 weeks, at doses of 0.01 to 10 mg/kg. Whole-study findings and limits: Circulating CD4+ and CD8+ T cells showed clonal expansion by week 6 at 0.1 to 3.0 mg/kg.

The clonotype comes from an adult with an advanced solid tumor such as melanoma, head and neck, liver or kidney cancer. This specimen consisted of CD4+ or CD8+ T cells sorted from blood, obtained in a trial of the OX40 agonist ivuxolimab. The chain couples TRBV6-6 to TRBJ1-1, with 7 positions matching TRBD1. The CDR3 loop reads CASTRDRLNTEAFF. CDR3 in DNA: TGTGCCAGCACCCGGGACAGATTGAACACTGAAGCTTTCTTT.